This TCR beta chain was obtained from a study of metastatic and nonmetastatic thyroid tumors. Study-wide points: Benign nodules reportedly had significantly lower TCR beta diversity than malignant thyroid tumors in blood and tumor.

This clone was recorded many times. Antigen unknown. Patients had received no treatment of any kind before thyroid surgery. From germline, CDR1 is DFQATT and CDR2 SNEGSKA (reference sequence). The CDR3 sequence is 14 residues long. V gave up 6 bases and J gave up 0 bases, with 14 bases separating them. Original processing methods: Clinicopathological groups supplied CDR3 differences that were used to build a distant-metastasis classifier for papillary thyroid cancer. TCRdb re-called the PCR reads via MiXCR. The V and J calls, along with clone size, are taken from TCRdb and not from the paper's own processing. The repertoire has over 6,000 clones, around 27% of them found once; the top ten carry over 15%.

This TCR derives from a female donor with papillary thyroid cancer or a benign thyroid nodule (not recorded which). Some clones in this sample may be carry-over from other donors' samples. The sample comprised adjacent normal tissue. The V gene is TRBV20-1, the J gene TRBJ1-2; possibly TRBD1 for D (6 bases). CDR3 in DNA: TGCAGTGCGCTTAGGACAGAGTCTAACTATGGCTACACCTTC. It encodes CSALRTESNYGYTF.